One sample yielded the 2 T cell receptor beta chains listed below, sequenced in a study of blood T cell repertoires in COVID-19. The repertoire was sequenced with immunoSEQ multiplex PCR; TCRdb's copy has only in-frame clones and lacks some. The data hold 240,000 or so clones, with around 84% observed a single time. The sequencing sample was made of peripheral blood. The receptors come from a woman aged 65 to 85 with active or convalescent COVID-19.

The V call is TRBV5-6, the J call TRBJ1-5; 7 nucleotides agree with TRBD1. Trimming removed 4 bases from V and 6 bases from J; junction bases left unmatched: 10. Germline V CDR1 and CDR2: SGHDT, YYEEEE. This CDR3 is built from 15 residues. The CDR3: CASSLTGNGGQPQHF. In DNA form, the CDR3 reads TGTGCCAGCAGCCTGACAGGGAATGGCGGTCAGCCCCAGCATTTT.

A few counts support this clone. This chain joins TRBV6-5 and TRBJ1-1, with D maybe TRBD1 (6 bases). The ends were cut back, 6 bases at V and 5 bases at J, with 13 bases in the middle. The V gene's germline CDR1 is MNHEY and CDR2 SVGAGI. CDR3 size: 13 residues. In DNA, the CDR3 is TGTGCCAGCAGCCCCGGGAGGGGGACTGAAGCTTTCTTT. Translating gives CASSPGRGTEAFF.